This T cell receptor (beta chain) was obtained from a study of cytomegalovirus exposure and HLA in healthy donors. In the study overall: As an earlier analysis found, around 170 million T cells yielded 100 million to 130 million unique TCR beta sequences.

In the case of this clone: Its target is not known.

Broader study findings: Some TCR beta chains (approximately 180 of them) were listed as cytomegalovirus-associated. The productive fraction for most TCR beta V segments was about 87% or about 30% in an earlier analysis. As a later analysis revealed, the rate of TCR association differed by HLA locus, with DRB1 most and HLA-C fewest.

This CDR3 has 14 amino acids. Germline assignment: CDR1 SQVTM and CDR2 ANQGSEA. V lost 3 bases and J lost 7, with 19 bases in between. The PCR contained 60 Vbeta and 13 Jbeta primers. Repertoires were generated with immunoSEQ multiplex PCR, while TCRdb's copy carries only in-frame clones and drops some. The sample has 110,000 to 150,000 clones, approximately 79% seen once. The chain uses TRBV29-1 and TRBJ2-7; a weak D match, TRBD1 (6 bases). Sequencing used PBMCs. The clonotype comes from a woman aged 45 to 65 in good health and CMV-seropositive. The CDR3 nucleotides are TGCAGCGTTGAGCTGGCCAGGGGAAGGGAAGAGCAGTACTTC. This translates into CSVELARGREEQYF.